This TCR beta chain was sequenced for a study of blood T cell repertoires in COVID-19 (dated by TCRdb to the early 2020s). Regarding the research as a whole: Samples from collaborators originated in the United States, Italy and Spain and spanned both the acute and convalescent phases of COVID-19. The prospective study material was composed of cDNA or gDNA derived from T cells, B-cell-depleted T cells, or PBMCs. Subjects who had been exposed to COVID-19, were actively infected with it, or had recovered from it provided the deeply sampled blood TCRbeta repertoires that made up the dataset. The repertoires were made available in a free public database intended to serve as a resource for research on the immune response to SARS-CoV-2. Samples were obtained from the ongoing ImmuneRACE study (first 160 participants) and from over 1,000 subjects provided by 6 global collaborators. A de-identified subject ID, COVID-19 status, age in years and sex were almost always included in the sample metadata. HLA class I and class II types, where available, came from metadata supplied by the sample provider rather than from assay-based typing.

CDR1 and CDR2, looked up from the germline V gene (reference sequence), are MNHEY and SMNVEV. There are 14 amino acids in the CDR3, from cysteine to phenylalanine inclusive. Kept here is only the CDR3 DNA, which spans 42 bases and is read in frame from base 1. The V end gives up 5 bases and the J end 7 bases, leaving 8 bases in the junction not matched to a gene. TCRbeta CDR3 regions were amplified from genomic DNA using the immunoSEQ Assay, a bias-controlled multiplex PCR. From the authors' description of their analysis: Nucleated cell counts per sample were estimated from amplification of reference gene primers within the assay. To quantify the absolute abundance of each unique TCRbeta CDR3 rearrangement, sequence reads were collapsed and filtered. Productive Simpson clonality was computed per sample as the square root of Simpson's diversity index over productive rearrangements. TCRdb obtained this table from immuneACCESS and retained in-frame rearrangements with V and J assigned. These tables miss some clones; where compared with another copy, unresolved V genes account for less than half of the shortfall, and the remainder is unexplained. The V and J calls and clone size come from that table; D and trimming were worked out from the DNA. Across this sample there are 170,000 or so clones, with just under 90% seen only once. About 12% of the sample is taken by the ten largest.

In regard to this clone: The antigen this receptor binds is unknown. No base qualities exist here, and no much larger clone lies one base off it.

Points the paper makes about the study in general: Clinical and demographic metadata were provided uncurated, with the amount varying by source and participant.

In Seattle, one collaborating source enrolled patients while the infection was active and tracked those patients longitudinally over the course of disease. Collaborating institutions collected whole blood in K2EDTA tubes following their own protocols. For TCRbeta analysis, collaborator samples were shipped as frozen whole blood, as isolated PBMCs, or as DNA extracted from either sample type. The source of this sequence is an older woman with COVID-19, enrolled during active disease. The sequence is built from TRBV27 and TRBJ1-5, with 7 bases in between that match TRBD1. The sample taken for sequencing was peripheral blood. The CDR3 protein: CASSPGQRTQPQHF. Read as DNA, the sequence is TGTGCCAGCAGTCCGGGACAGAGAACACAGCCCCAGCATTTT.